This T cell receptor beta chain was recorded in a study of long-term antiretroviral therapy in people with HIV. A note on this clone: Its antigen remains unidentified.

Survey-level resolution applied to immunoSEQ assay v3.0. Measured with immunoSEQ multiplex PCR; TCRdb has only the in-frame clones, and not every one. The sample contains 10,000 to 15,000 clones, around 73% of which appear only once. V dropped 4 bases and J dropped 8; count of bases not matched to a gene: 2. Germline values: CDR1 SGHAT, CDR2 FQNNGV. The length of the CDR3 is 14 residues. General study findings and limits: Whereas controls had wider CDR3 length ranges, HIV repertoires had narrower ones.

The genes are TRBV11-2 and TRBJ1-4; 12 positions agree with TRBD1. The source of this sequence is a young woman with HIV. The sample here was unsorted PBMCs, taken 1.3 years after starting antiretroviral therapy. The CDR3 bases are TGTGCCAGCAGCTCGGGGACAGGGGGCGAAAAACTGTTTTTT. Amino acids: CASSSGTGGEKLFF.